The entry below describes one TCR beta chain. What it binds is not known. A much larger clone is a single base away; this may be a read error. The source of the sample is a study of T cells in Graves' hyperthyroidism and ophthalmopathy. Findings of the study overall: Blood also contained most expanded thyroid clonotypes above 0.001.

The investigators amplified TCR beta CDR3 regions from RNA transcripts. The HTBI primer set was used in a first-round RT-PCR of the TCR CDR3. A single record per CDR3 protein comes from TCRdb applying MiXCR to the multiplex PCR reads. Of 650,000 to 850,000 distinct CDR3 sequences in the sample, around 19% are singletons; the top ten hold over 15%. The CDR3 covers 11 residues. Germline V gene sequence: CDR1 SGDLS, CDR2 YYNGEE. Trimming stripped 3 bases from V and 3 bases from J, with 2 bases between. The receptor was isolated from a woman in her forties or fifties with Graves' hyperthyroidism that later progressed to Graves' ophthalmopathy. Specimen: blood. The chain links TRBV9 to TRBJ2-3; D gene ambiguous. The CDR3 sequence: CASSETDTQYF. The CDR3 coding sequence is TGTGCCAGCAGCGAGACAGATACGCAGTATTTT.